A single sample gave rise to the 9 T cell receptor beta chains below, sequenced in a study of beta chain features in type 1 diabetes. cDNA synthesis used the whole RNA isolate, giving expressed TCRB sequences. Using immunoSEQ multiplex PCR, the repertoire was profiled, and TCRdb retains in-frame clones only, with some absent. The profile shows roughly 100,000 clones, approximately 30% of them singletons. Study conclusions and caveats: TCRB CDR3s from Type 1 diabetes patients were moderately but significantly shorter in all four CD4+ subsets.

These TCRs' antigens remain unknown. Input material: central memory CD4+ T cells from blood. The receptors stem from a woman between 18 and 29 years old with type 1 diabetes.

This clone was recorded a few times. The rearrangement uses TRBV10-1 and TRBJ2-3, with TRBD1 matching 8 bases. The length of the CDR3 is 14 residues. Trimming removed 5 bases from V and 3 bases from J; junction bases left unmatched: 4. The germline CDR1 and CDR2 sequences are WNHNN and SYGVQD (reference sequence). CDR3 protein: CASSPRQGTDTQYF. In DNA, the CDR3 is TGCGCCAGCAGTCCGAGACAGGGGACAGATACGCAGTATTTT.

In its sample, this clone was seen a few times. This chain joins TRBV18 and TRBJ2-5; no firm D call. Germline V gives CDR1 KGHSH, CDR2 LQKENI. Trimming stripped 6 bases from V and 0 bases from J, with 5 bases between. The CDR3 has 12 amino acids. For the CDR3, the DNA is TGTGCCAGCTCTCAAAACCAAGAGACCCAGTACTTC. Translating gives CASSQNQETQYF. Supplemented by reference TRBV18 and TRBJ2-5, the full variable domain reads NAGVMQNPRHLVRRRGQEARLRCSPMKGHSHVYWYRQLPEEGLKFMVYLQKENIIDESGMPKERFSAEFPKEGPSILRIQQVVRGDSAAYFCASSQNQETQYFGPGTRLLVL.

V is TRBV5-4 and J is TRBJ2-5, with 9 bases lining up with TRBD2. This CDR3 contains 17 residues. Germline CDR1 SGHNT, CDR2 YYREEE (reference sequence). V gave up 0 bases and J gave up 4 bases; unmatched junction bases: 10. For the CDR3, the DNA is TGTGCCAGCAGCTTGGATTTAGCTAGCGGGAATACAGAGACCCAGTACTTC. This gives the protein CASSLDLASGNTETQYF.

This rearrangement joins TRBV19 to TRBJ2-1; D may be TRBD1 (6 bases). This CDR3 comprises 15 residues. Germline assignment: CDR1 LNHDA and CDR2 SQIVND (reference sequence). The V end lost 3 bases, the J end lost 2 bases, and 11 bases lay between the germline ends. CDR3 coding DNA: TGTGCCAGTAGTATTAAGCAGGGGACCTACAATGAGCAGTTCTTC. Translating gives CASSIKQGTYNEQFF.

There are a few counts of this clone. The chain has TRBV5-4 and TRBJ1-1, with 7 nucleotides matching TRBD1. From germline, CDR1 is SGHNT and CDR2 YYREEE (reference sequence). V was pared by 0 bases and J by 11 bases, with 7 bases of the junction left unmatched. The CDR3 runs 13 residues. CDR3 residues: CASSLEQGSRAFF. CDR3 sequence (DNA): TGTGCCAGCAGCTTGGAACAGGGGAGTCGGGCTTTCTTT.

This chain joins TRBV21-1 and TRBJ2-4; TRBD1 reflects the table's D call only, with no check against the DNA. TRBV21-1 is termed a pseudogene. The CDR3 loop spans 15 amino acids. This CDR3 is CASSKVKGRGHIQYF. CDR3 DNA sequence: TGTGCCAGCAGCAAAGTTAAGGGCAGGGGGCACATTCAGTACTTC.

V and J are TRBV6-1 and TRBJ2-7; a possible D gene is TRBD1 (5 bases). CDR3 length equals 14 residues. Germline V gene data show CDR1 as MNHNS and CDR2 as SASEGT. V was shortened by 6 bases and J by 3 bases, with 15 bases between the two germline ends. The CDR3 DNA reads as TGTGCCAGCAGCTCAGGGTCTATAGGCTACGAGCAGTACTTC. Amino acid sequence: CASSSGSIGYEQYF.

This clone was detected a few times. The chain employs TRBV19 and TRBJ2-1, with 9 nucleotides matching TRBD2. The CDR3 sequence is 13 residues long. The trim removed 3 bases at V and 10 bases at J, leaving 4 bases unmatched. In germline, CDR1 is LNHDA, CDR2 SQIVND (reference sequence). CDR3 residues: CASSMAGGREQFF. The CDR3 DNA is TGTGCCAGTAGTATGGCGGGAGGGCGCGAGCAGTTCTTC.

The chain joins TRBV28 to TRBJ2-6, with D possibly being TRBD2 (6 bases). V was shortened by 5 bases and J by 0 bases, with 17 bases between the two germline ends. Germline V gene data show CDR1 as MDHEN and CDR2 as SYDVKM. The CDR3 has 18 residues. The CDR3 spells CASSLPEGRGSGANVLTF. The CDR3 DNA sequence: TGTGCCAGCAGTCTTCCCGAGGGGCGGGGCTCTGGGGCCAACGTCCTGACTTTC.